The present T cell receptor beta chain was sequenced within a study of T cell repertoires in cytomegalovirus infection. Study context: CMV infection together with matching HLA type was indicated by public TCR beta signatures.

This clonotype was detected ten times or more. Its specificity is not known. J lost 2 bases, V lost 1 base, and 4 bases had no gene match. Per the germline V gene, CDR1 is SGHAT and CDR2 is FQNNGV. The CDR3 loop spans 16 amino acids. Points from the study as a whole: Based on cumulative public TCR beta family frequency, carriers of CMV plus the relevant HLA were identified. Dominating the ex vivo response were TCR beta clonotypes that were CMV-specific and HLA-C-restricted.

Each CDR3 protein is one row after TCRdb ran MiXCR on the reads. The sample has about 530,000 distinct CDR3 sequences; roughly 29% are singletons. This chain uses TRBV11-2 with TRBJ2-3; 9 bases fit TRBD2. The receptor comes from a human donor in good health (CMV status not recorded). Some clones in this sample may be carry-over from other donors' samples. Sequenced sample: PBMCs. Here the CDR3 reads CASSLGAGGSTDTQYF. In DNA, the CDR3 is TGTGCCAGCAGCTTAGGTGCGGGAGGGTCCACAGATACGCAGTATTTT. Full variable domain (missing parts from reference TRBV11-2 and TRBJ2-3): EAGVAQSPRYKIIEKRQSVAFWCNPISGHATLYWYQQILGQGPKLLIQFQNNGVVDDSQLPKDRFSAERLKGVDSTLKIQPAKLEDSAVYLCASSLGAGGSTDTQYFGPGTRLTVL.